This passage covers 27 T cell receptor beta chains from one sample sequenced in a study of blood T cell repertoires in COVID-19. Sequencing used immunoSEQ multiplex PCR; TCRdb keeps in-frame clones, though not all of them. The sample lists 130,000 to 150,000 clones, around 80% occurring once. Sequencing input: peripheral blood. The receptors were sampled from a human donor in a cohort sampled during active COVID-19.

This chain joins TRBV28 and TRBJ1-4; no reliable D call. V lost 1 base and J lost 2, with 8 bases in between. The CDR3 is 15 amino acids. Germline CDR1 MDHEN, CDR2 SYDVKM. The CDR3 DNA reads as TGTGCCAGCAGTTTATACTGGGAGACTAATGAAAAACTGTTTTTT. Protein product: CASSLYWETNEKLFF.

V usage is TRBV28 and J usage is TRBJ2-7; D possibly corresponds to TRBD2 (6 bases). Germline lookup yields CDR1 MDHEN and CDR2 SYDVKM. The CDR3 runs to 12 residues. Trimming pared 11 bases from V and 0 bases from J, leaving 11 bases between. CDR3 region: CAGAGSSYEQYF. In DNA, the CDR3 is TGTGCCGGGGCGGGGTCCTCCTACGAGCAGTACTTC.

In the case of this clone: Relative to the germline gene, one junction end is altered; a read error may explain this. The gene calls are TRBV18 and TRBJ2-1, with a possible D match to TRBD2 (6 bases). Germline values: CDR1 KGHSH, CDR2 LQKENI. The CDR3 contains 16 residues. The CDR3 here is CASSPLAPSSYNEQFF. The CDR3, as DNA: TGTGCCAGCTCGCCACTAGCCCCGAGCTCCTACAATGAGCAGTTCTTC.

This chain links TRBV7-8 with TRBJ1-2, with TRBD1 matching 7 bases. The CDR3 runs 15 residues. CDR1 and CDR2 from the germline V gene are SGHVS and FQNEAQ. V lost 5 bases to trimming and J lost 3 bases; unmatched junction nucleotides: 9. The CDR3 spells CASSPRDSFHYGYTF. DNA for the CDR3: TGTGCCAGCAGCCCCCGGGACAGCTTTCACTATGGCTACACCTTC.

The chain combines TRBV19 with TRBJ1-1, with 8 bases identical to TRBD1. Trimming cost V 5 bases and J 5 bases; bases outside gene matches: 4. CDR1 and CDR2 from the germline V gene are LNHDA and SQIVND (reference sequence). This CDR3 has 13 residues. CDR3 residues: CASSLTGETEAFF. The CDR3 DNA reads as TGTGCCAGTAGTTTGACAGGGGAAACTGAAGCTTTCTTT.

The genes are TRBV20-1 and TRBJ1-1; D ambiguous. In germline, CDR1 is DFQATT, CDR2 SNEGSKA (reference sequence). The CDR3 spans 11 residues. Trimming left V 1 base short and J 6 bases short, with 6 bases between. The CDR3 DNA sequence: TGCAGTGCTAGAGGGTCGGCTGAAGCTTTCTTT. It specifies CSARGSAEAFF.

The chain couples TRBV7-2 to TRBJ1-2, with D perhaps TRBD1 (6 bases). Trimming left V 2 bases short and J 4 bases short, with 8 bases between. Germline CDR1 is SGHTA and CDR2 is FQGNSA. The CDR3 sequence is 13 residues long. For the CDR3, the DNA is TGTGCCAGCAGCTTATTGGACAGCTATGGCTACACCTTC. Translating it yields CASSLLDSYGYTF.

The chain uses TRBV7-3 and TRBJ2-5; 8 bases align to TRBD2. The CDR3 runs 15 residues. The germline CDR1 and CDR2 sequences are SGHTA and FQGTGA. The J segment lost 7 bases and the V segment lost 5 bases, leaving 12 bases of the junction unmatched. CDR3 coding DNA: TGTGCCAGCAGCCAGGGAACGGGGGGGCCGGGGACCCAGTACTTC. This sequence encodes CASSQGTGGPGTQYF.

This clone was detected ten times or more. The chain employs TRBV5-6 and TRBJ1-1; 7 bases align to TRBD1. Looked up from germline, CDR1 is SGHDT and CDR2 is YYEEEE. The trim removed 0 bases at V and 11 bases at J, leaving 7 bases unmatched. CDR3 length: 13 amino acids. DNA for the CDR3: TGTGCCAGCAGCTTGGGGGACAGTCGTTTTGCTTTCTTT. Its translation is CASSLGDSRFAFF.

The chain recombines TRBV6-1 with TRBJ1-5, with unresolved D. Trimming removed 2 bases from V and 0 bases from J, with 8 bases in between. The germline gives CDR1 MNHNS, CDR2 SASEGT. The CDR3 covers 15 residues. This CDR3 is CASSELAVSNQPQHF. CDR3 DNA: TGTGCCAGCAGTGAATTGGCAGTTAGCAATCAGCCCCAGCATTTT.

A few counts support this clone. The V call is TRBV5-1, the J call TRBJ1-1, with D possibly TRBD1 on 6 matching bases. The CDR3 consists of 14 residues. V lost 1 base and J 1 base, leaving 8 bases between the germline ends. Germline assignment: CDR1 SGHRS and CDR2 YFSETQ. CDR3 in amino acids: CASSLTGQNTEAFF. The DNA for the CDR3 is TGCGCCAGCAGCTTGACGGGACAGAACACTGAAGCTTTCTTT.

This chain connects TRBV2 to TRBJ2-1; 10 nucleotides line up with TRBD2. Trimming took 7 bases from V and 4 from J; bases not matched to a gene: 7. CDR1 SNHLY and CDR2 FYNNEI come from the germline V gene. This CDR3 has 15 amino acids. CDR3 sequence reads: CASISGGHQYNEQFF. The CDR3 nucleotides are TGTGCCAGCATTAGCGGGGGGCACCAATACAATGAGCAGTTCTTC.

The chain recombines TRBV5-1 with TRBJ2-3, with TRBD2 as a possible D gene (6 bases). Germline V gene data show CDR1 as SGHRS and CDR2 as YFSETQ. Trimming left V 2 bases short and J 4 bases short, with 11 bases between. The CDR3 length is 14 residues. The CDR3 DNA is TGCGCCAGCAGCTTAGGAGGGTACGCAGATACGCAGTATTTT. It yields the protein CASSLGGYADTQYF.

This chain uses TRBV15 with TRBJ1-5, with D unclear. CDR1 and CDR2 from the germline V gene are LNHNV and YYDKDF (reference sequence). The length of the CDR3 is 15 residues. V was shortened by 1 base and J by 5 bases, with 12 bases between the two germline ends. As DNA, the CDR3 is TGTGCCACCAGCAGAGGAGGAAGCGGGGATCAGCCCCAGCATTTT. It is translated as CATSRGGSGDQPQHF.

The chain joins TRBV6-6 to TRBJ1-6; 7 bases map to TRBD1. CDR1 and CDR2 (germline): MNHNY, SVGAGI (reference sequence). The CDR3 is 16 residues long. V lost 2 bases to trimming and J lost 0 bases; unmatched junction nucleotides: 1. In DNA, the CDR3 is TGTGCCAGCAGTTACGGACAGGACTCCTATAATTCACCCCTCCACTTT. This translates into CASSYGQDSYNSPLHF.

This chain joins TRBV5-6 and TRBJ2-4; 7 bases agree with TRBD1. Trimming at V came to 2 bases and at J to 7 bases, leaving 12 bases not matched to a gene. Per germline, CDR1 SGHDT and CDR2 YYEEEE. This CDR3 is 16 amino acids long. This CDR3 is CASSFLSRDRSNIQYF. CDR3 sequence (DNA): TGTGCCAGCAGCTTTCTGAGCCGGGACAGAAGTAACATTCAGTACTTC.

The CDR3 sequence is CASKTLAGGQETQYF. The CDR3 DNA sequence: TGCGCCAGCAAAACTCTAGCGGGGGGACAAGAGACCCAGTACTTC. This sequence joins TRBV5-1 and TRBJ2-5; 11 bases are shared with TRBD2. CDR3 length equals 15 residues. Looked up from germline, CDR1 is SGHRS and CDR2 is YFSETQ. Losses at the gene ends were 6 bases for V and 2 bases for J; bases not matched to a gene: 6.

The V gene is TRBV9, the J gene TRBJ1-1, with 12 bases that match TRBD1. V lost 0 bases, J lost 4 bases, and 10 bases stayed unmatched. CDR3 length: 18 amino acids. Germline CDR1 and CDR2: SGDLS and YYNGEE. CDR3 loop: CASSVGVGTGGETTEAFF. The CDR3 DNA is TGTGCCAGCAGCGTAGGGGTGGGGACAGGGGGCGAGACCACTGAAGCTTTCTTT.

This sequence joins TRBV19 and TRBJ1-4; TRBD1 might be the D (6 bases). Trimming left V 6 bases short and J 0 bases short, with 20 bases between. Germline CDR1 is LNHDA and CDR2 is SQIVND (reference sequence). The CDR3 has 18 amino acids. This CDR3 is CASRSTRLPGATNEKLFF. In DNA, the CDR3 is TGTGCCAGTAGATCGACGAGACTTCCAGGGGCAACTAATGAAAAACTGTTTTTT.

The chain has TRBV18 and TRBJ2-1; 8 nucleotides agree with TRBD2. The CDR3 runs to 17 residues. Germline CDR1 is KGHSH and CDR2 is LQKENI. Trimming took 6 bases from V and 7 from J; bases not matched to a gene: 17. The CDR3, as DNA: TGTGCCAGCTCCCCGAGGATAGTAGCGGGGAATTTTAATGAGCAGTTCTTC. Its translation: CASSPRIVAGNFNEQFF.

This clone turned up a few times. V and J are TRBV19 and TRBJ2-1, with TRBD2 as a possible D gene (6 bases). The germline CDR1 and CDR2 sequences are LNHDA and SQIVND (reference sequence). This CDR3 is built from 14 residues. Trimming cost V 5 bases and J 0 bases, with 8 bases left between them. This chain's CDR3 is CASSLTSSYNEQFF. CDR3 nucleotides: TGTGCCAGTAGTCTGACTAGCTCCTACAATGAGCAGTTCTTC.

This clone was recorded once. The chain carries TRBV29-1 and TRBJ1-1, with D possibly TRBD1 on 5 matching bases. The CDR3 consists of 11 residues. Germline values: CDR1 SQVTM, CDR2 ANQGSEA. V shed 8 bases and J shed 5 bases, with 12 bases lying between them. CDR3: CSSSGRTEAFF. Written as DNA, the CDR3 is TGCAGCTCTTCAGGGAGGACTGAAGCTTTCTTT.

The chain couples TRBV4-2 to TRBJ2-3; 9 bases map to TRBD2. CDR1 LGHNA and CDR2 YNFKEQ come from the germline V gene. V was clipped by 0 bases and J by 1 base; unmatched bases: 2. This CDR3 comprises 16 residues. The CDR3, as DNA: TGTGCCAGCAGCCAAGACGTAGCGGGGGGCACAGATACGCAGTATTTT. Protein: CASSQDVAGGTDTQYF.

The rearrangement joins TRBV28 to TRBJ1-2, with 7 positions matching TRBD1. CDR1 is MDHEN, CDR2 SYDVKM, per germline. The CDR3 is 14 residues long. Trimming at V came to 5 bases and at J to 3 bases, leaving 6 bases not matched to a gene. Here the CDR3 reads CASSPRGADYGYTF. The CDR3 DNA is TGTGCCAGCAGTCCCAGGGGGGCAGACTATGGCTACACCTTC.

This clone was detected only a few times. V and J are TRBV6-6 and TRBJ1-2; tentative D call: TRBD1 (5 bases). The length of the CDR3 is 13 residues. Germline CDR1 reads MNHNY; CDR2 reads SVGAGI (reference sequence). Trimming left V 7 bases short and J 7 bases short, with 16 bases between. This CDR3 is CASTTRAGFGYTF. Here the CDR3 DNA reads TGTGCCAGCACAACAAGGGCAGGGTTTGGCTACACCTTC.

V gene TRBV12-1 combines with J gene TRBJ1-5. TRBV12-1 is annotated as a pseudogene. The CDR3 contains 18 residues. CDR3 in amino acids: CASSFALRGTYSNQPQHF. CDR3 bases: TGTGCCAGCAGCTTTGCGCTGCGGGGAACATATAGCAATCAGCCCCAGCATTTT.

This sequence joins TRBV7-2 and TRBJ2-3, with D perhaps TRBD1 (6 bases). V lost 8 bases, J lost 6 bases, and 12 bases lay in between. The CDR3 has 12 amino acids. Germline V gene sequence: CDR1 SGHTA, CDR2 FQGNSA. CDR3 bases: TGTGCCAGCTCCCAGGGGTTGGATACGCAGTATTTT. Translated: CASSQGLDTQYF.